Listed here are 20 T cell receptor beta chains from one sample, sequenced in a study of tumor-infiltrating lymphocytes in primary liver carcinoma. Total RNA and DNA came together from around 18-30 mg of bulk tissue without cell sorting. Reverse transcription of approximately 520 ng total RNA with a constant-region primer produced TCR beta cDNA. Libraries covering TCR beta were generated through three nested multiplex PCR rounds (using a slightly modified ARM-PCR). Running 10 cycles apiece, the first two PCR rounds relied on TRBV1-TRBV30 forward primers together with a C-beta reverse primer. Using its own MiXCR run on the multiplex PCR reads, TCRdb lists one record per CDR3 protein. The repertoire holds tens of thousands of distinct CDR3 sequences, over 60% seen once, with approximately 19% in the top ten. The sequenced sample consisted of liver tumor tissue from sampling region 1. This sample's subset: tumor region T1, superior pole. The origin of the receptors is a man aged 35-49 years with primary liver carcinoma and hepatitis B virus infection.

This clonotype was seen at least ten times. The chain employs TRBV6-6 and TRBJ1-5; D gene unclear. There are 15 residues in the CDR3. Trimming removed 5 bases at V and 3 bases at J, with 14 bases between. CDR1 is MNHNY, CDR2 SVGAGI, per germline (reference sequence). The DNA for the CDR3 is TGTGCCAGCAGTGGCTTAGGGCTTGACAATCAGCCCCAGCATTTT. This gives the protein CASSGLGLDNQPQHF.

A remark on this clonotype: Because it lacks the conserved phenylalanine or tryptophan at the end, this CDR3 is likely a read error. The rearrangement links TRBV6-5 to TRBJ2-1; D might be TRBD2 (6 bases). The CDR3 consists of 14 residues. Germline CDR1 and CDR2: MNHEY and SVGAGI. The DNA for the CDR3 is TGTGTCAGCAGTTCACTAGCCTCCTACAATGAGCAGTTCTTA. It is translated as CVSSSLASYNEQFL.

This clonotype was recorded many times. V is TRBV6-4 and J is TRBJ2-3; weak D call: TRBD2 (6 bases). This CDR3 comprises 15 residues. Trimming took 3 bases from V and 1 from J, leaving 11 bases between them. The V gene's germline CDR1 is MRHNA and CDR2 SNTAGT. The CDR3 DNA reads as TGTGCCAGCAGTGAGGAGGGAGGCGGCACAGATACGCAGTATTTT. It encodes CASSEEGGGTDTQYF.

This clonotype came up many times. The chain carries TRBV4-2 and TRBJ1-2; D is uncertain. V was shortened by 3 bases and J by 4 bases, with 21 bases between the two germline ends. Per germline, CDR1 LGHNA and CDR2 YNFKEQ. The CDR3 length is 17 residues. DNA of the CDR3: TGTGCCAGCAGCCAGGACCATGCCGCCTGGCAGCTCTATGGCTACACCTTC. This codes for CASSQDHAAWQLYGYTF.

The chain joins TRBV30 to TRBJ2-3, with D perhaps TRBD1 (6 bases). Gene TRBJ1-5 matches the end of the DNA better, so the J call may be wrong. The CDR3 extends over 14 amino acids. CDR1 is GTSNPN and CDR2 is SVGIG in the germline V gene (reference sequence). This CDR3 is CAWSLGATTDTQHF. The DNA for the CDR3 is TGTGCCTGGAGTTTGGGGGCAACCACAGATACACAGCATTTT.

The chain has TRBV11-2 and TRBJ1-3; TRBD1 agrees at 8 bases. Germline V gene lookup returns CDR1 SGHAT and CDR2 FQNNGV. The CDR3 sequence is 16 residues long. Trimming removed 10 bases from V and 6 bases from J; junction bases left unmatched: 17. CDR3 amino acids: CANSIGQGSPENTIYF. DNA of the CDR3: TGTGCCAATAGCATCGGACAGGGCAGTCCTGAAAACACCATATATTTT. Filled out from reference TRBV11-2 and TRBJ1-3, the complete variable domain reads EAGVAQSPRYKIIEKRQSVAFWCNPISGHATLYWYQQILGQGPKLLIQFQNNGVVDDSQLPKDRFSAERLKGVDSTLKIQPAKLEDSAVYLCANSIGQGSPENTIYFGEGSWLTVV.

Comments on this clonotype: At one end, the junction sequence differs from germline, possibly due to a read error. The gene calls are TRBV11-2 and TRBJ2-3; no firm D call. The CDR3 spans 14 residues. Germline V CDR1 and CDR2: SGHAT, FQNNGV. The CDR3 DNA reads TGTGCCAGCGGCCCATTTCAGTTGCCAGATACACAGTATTTT. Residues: CASGPFQLPDTQYF.

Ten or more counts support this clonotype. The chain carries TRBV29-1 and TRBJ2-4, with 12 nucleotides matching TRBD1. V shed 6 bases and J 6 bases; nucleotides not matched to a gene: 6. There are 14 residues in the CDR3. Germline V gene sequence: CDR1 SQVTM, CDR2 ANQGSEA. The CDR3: CSVGGQGAGNIQYF. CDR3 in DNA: TGCAGCGTGGGGGGACAGGGGGCTGGAAACATTCAGTACTTC. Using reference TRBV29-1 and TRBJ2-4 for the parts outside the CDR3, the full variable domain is SAVISQKPSRDICQRGTSLTIQCQVDSQVTMMFWYRQQPGQSLTLIATANQGSEATYESGFVIDKFPISRPNLTFSTLTVSNMSPEDSSIYLCSVGGQGAGNIQYFGAGTRLSVL.

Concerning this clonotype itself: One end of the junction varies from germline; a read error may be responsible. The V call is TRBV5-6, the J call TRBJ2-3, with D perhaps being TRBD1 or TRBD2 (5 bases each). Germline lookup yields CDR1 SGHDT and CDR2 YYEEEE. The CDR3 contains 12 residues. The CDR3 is CVSSWGSYTQYF. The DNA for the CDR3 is TGTGTCAGCAGCTGGGGGTCATATACGCAGTATTTT.

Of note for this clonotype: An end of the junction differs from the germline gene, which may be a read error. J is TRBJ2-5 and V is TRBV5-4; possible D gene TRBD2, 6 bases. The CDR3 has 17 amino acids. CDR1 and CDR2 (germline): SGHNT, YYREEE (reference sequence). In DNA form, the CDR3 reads TGTGCCAGCGGCTTGGCCCCCATAACGGGAGTGGGTGAGACCCAGTACTTC. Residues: CASGLAPITGVGETQYF.

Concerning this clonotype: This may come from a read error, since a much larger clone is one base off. The CDR3 coding sequence is TGTGCCAGCAGCTCACTAGCGGGAGGTTACAATGAGCAGTTCTTC. Its protein product is CASSSLAGGYNEQFF. This chain uses TRBV6-4 with TRBJ2-1; 12 nucleotides match TRBD2. The CDR3 contains 15 residues. Germline trimming cut 6 bases from V and 4 bases from J; bases unmatched to any gene: 4. The germline V gene has CDR1 MRHNA and CDR2 SNTAGT.

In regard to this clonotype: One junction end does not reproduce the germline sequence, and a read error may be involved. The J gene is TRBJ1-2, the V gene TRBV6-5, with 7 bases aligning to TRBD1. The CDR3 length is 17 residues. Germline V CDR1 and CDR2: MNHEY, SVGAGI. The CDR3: CATSLRYPGGTFYSYTF. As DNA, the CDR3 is TGTGCCACCAGTCTTCGCTATCCAGGGGGTACATTCTATAGCTACACCTTC.

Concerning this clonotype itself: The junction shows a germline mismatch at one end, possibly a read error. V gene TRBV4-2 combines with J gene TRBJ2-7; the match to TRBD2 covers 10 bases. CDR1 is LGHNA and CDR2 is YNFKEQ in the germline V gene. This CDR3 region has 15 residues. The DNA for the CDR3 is TGTGCCAGCAGCCAAACAGCGGGAGGGACCTACGAGCAGTTCTTT. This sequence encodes CASSQTAGGTYEQFF.

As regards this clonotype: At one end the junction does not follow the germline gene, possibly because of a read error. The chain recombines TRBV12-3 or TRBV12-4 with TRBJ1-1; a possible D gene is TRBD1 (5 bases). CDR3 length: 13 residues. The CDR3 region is CTSSRGRTTEVFF. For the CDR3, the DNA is TGTACCAGCAGTCGGGGAAGGACAACTGAAGTTTTCTTT.

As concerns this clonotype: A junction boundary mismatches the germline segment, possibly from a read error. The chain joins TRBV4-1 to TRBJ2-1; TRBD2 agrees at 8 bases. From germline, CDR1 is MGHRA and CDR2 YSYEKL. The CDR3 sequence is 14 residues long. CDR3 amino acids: CASSHSGGYNEQFF. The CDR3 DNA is TGTGCCAGCAGCCATTCGGGAGGGTACAATGAGCAGTTCTTC.

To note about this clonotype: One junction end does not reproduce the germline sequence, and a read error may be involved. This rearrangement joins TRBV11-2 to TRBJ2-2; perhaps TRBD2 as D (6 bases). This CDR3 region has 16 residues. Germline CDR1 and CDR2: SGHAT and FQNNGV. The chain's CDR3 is CAGSLAAPGSTGELFF. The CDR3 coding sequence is TGTGCCGGCAGCTTAGCGGCACCGGGGAGCACCGGGGAGCTGTTTTTT.

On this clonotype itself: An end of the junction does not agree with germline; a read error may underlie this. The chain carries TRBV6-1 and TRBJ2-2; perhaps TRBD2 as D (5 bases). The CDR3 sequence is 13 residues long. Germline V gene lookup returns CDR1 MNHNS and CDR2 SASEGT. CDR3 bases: TGTGCCAGGAGCCATCTCCCGACCGGGGAGCTGCTTTTT. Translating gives CARSHLPTGELLF.

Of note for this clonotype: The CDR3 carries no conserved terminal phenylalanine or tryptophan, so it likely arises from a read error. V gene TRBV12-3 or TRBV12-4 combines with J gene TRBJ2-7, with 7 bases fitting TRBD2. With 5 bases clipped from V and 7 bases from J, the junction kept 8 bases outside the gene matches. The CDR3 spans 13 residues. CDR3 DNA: TGTGCCAGCAGTCCCAGCCAGGGAGGGGAGCAGTACCTC. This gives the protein CASSPSQGGEQYL.

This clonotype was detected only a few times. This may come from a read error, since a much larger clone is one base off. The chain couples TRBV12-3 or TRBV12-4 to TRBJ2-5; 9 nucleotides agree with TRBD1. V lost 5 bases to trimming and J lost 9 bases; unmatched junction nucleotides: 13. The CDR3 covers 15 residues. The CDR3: CASSITGGASLPQYF. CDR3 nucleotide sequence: TGTGCCAGCAGTATCACAGGGGGCGCGAGTCTCCCCCAGTACTTC.

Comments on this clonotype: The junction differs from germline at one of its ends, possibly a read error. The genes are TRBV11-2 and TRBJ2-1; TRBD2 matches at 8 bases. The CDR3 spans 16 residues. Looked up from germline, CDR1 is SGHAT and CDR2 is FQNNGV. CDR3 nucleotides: TGTACCAGCAACTTGGATATCGGACTAGCTATGGGTGAGCAGTTCTTC. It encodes CTSNLDIGLAMGEQFF.